The next 28 T cell receptor beta chains were all read from a single sample in a study of blood T cell repertoires in COVID-19. Only in-frame clones appear in the TCRdb table, and some are missing; sequencing was by immunoSEQ multiplex PCR. The repertoire holds under 300,000 clones, with 70% to 90% as singletons. The sample consisted of peripheral blood. Receptors originate from a woman in her forties who had recovered from COVID-19.

In this sample, this clone turned up a few times. This sequence joins TRBV27 and TRBJ1-5; 9 nucleotides agree with TRBD1. The CDR3 consists of 15 residues. V shed 4 bases and J 6 bases; nucleotides not matched to a gene: 7. The germline gives CDR1 MNHEY, CDR2 SMNVEV (reference sequence). The CDR3 region is CASSSLTGGGQPQHF. CDR3 nucleotide sequence: TGTGCCAGCAGTTCCTTAACAGGGGGCGGTCAGCCCCAGCATTTT.

This clone appeared once. This rearrangement joins TRBV12-3 or TRBV12-4 to TRBJ2-3, with D perhaps matching TRBD2 (5 bases). The CDR3 spans 13 residues. V lost 7 bases and J lost 3, with 11 bases in between. The CDR3 DNA is TGTGCCAGCATCCCCGGACTGACAGATACGCAGTATTTT. Its protein is CASIPGLTDTQYF.

The chain uses TRBV24-1 and TRBJ2-2, with 7 positions matching TRBD1. Germline V gene data show CDR1 as KGHDR and CDR2 as SFDVKD. This CDR3 is built from 15 residues. V was clipped by 5 bases and J by 5 bases; unmatched bases: 7. In nucleotides, the CDR3 is TGTGCCACCAGTGGGAGACAGGGTATGACCGGGGAGCTGTTTTTT. Amino acid sequence: CATSGRQGMTGELFF.

The chain joins TRBV2 to TRBJ2-5; 13 nucleotides align to TRBD2. Germline CDR1 SNHLY, CDR2 FYNNEI. The V gene end was trimmed by 7 bases and the J gene end by 2 bases; junction bases not matched to a gene: 13. This CDR3 region has 18 residues. DNA of the CDR3: TGTGCCAGCAAATTACTAGCGGGAGGGGTTGTGGGGCAAGAGACCCAGTACTTC. It encodes CASKLLAGGVVGQETQYF.

This clone was detected only once. The rearrangement uses TRBV19 and TRBJ1-6; 7 nucleotides match TRBD1. The germline gives CDR1 LNHDA, CDR2 SQIVND (reference sequence). This CDR3 is 13 amino acids long. Losses at the gene ends were 6 bases for V and 10 bases for J; bases not matched to a gene: 6. The CDR3 sequence: CASSQGGESPLHF. The CDR3 nucleotides are TGTGCCAGTAGCCAAGGGGGCGAGTCACCCCTCCACTTT.

V and J are TRBV6-5 and TRBJ1-1; possibly TRBD1 for D (6 bases). The CDR3 is 15 residues long. Trimming took off 7 bases at V and 11 bases at J, with 26 bases between the two ends. Germline CDR1 MNHEY, CDR2 SVGAGI. For the CDR3, the DNA is TGTGCCAGCACCCTACCTTTAACAGGGTACCAAGAGGCTTTCTTT. Residues: CASTLPLTGYQEAFF.

The chain has TRBV10-3 and TRBJ1-3, with D possibly being TRBD1 (5 bases). The CDR3 is 14 residues long. V lost 4 bases and J 0 bases, leaving 7 bases between the germline ends. Germline CDR1 and CDR2: ENHRY and SYGVKD. CDR3 sequence reads: CAISGGRSGNTIYF. The CDR3 nucleotides are TGTGCCATCAGTGGGGGCCGCTCTGGAAACACCATATATTTT.

This sequence joins TRBV11-3 and TRBJ2-7; D not certain. Trimming stripped 1 base from V and 4 bases from J, with 8 bases between. The germline V gene has CDR1 SGHNT and CDR2 YENEEA. The CDR3 covers 13 residues. The CDR3 loop reads CASSLGFEYEQYF. The CDR3, as DNA: TGTGCCAGCAGCTTAGGCTTCGAGTACGAGCAGTACTTC. Full variable domain (remainder filled in from reference TRBV11-3 and TRBJ2-7): EAGVVQSPRYKIIEKKQPVAFWCNPISGHNTLYWYLQNLGQGPELLIRYENEEAVDDSQLPKDRFSAERLKGVDSTLKIQPAELGDSAVYLCASSLGFEYEQYFGPGTRLTVT.

The rearrangement links TRBV7-9 to TRBJ1-4; D gene ambiguous. Germline V gene lookup returns CDR1 SEHNR and CDR2 FQNEAQ (reference sequence). The V and J ends lost 6 bases and 8 bases respectively, with 19 bases between them. CDR3 length: 15 amino acids. The CDR3 reads CASSHDSGAREKLFF. CDR3 nucleotide sequence: TGTGCCAGCAGTCACGACTCCGGAGCAAGAGAAAAACTGTTTTTT.

This clone was detected only once. This chain joins TRBV7-8 and TRBJ2-4; tentative D call: TRBD2 (6 bases). The CDR3 is 13 residues long. Germline V gives CDR1 SGHVS, CDR2 FQNEAQ. The germline V and J ends were trimmed by 1 base and 6 bases, with 7 bases remaining between them. The CDR3 spells CASSLVGGNIQYF. Here the CDR3 DNA reads TGTGCCAGCAGCTTAGTCGGGGGAAACATTCAGTACTTC.

The gene calls are TRBV29-1 and TRBJ1-1; D is perhaps TRBD1 (6 bases). With 6 bases removed from V and 0 bases from J, the gap between germline ends came to 14 bases. The length of the CDR3 is 14 residues. The germline CDR1 and CDR2 sequences are SQVTM and ANQGSEA. The CDR3 sequence is CSVGTLNMNTEAFF. The CDR3 nucleotides are TGCAGCGTAGGGACACTGAATATGAACACTGAAGCTTTCTTT.

The chain links TRBV9 to TRBJ2-5; 10 positions agree with TRBD2. CDR1 and CDR2 from the germline V gene are SGDLS and YYNGEE. This CDR3 is built from 17 residues. V lost 0 bases to trimming and J lost 5 bases; unmatched junction nucleotides: 10. CDR3 nucleotides: TGTGCCAGCAGCGTAGCGGCAGGAGCGGGGGGGAGGGAGACCCAGTACTTC. It encodes CASSVAAGAGGRETQYF.

This rearrangement joins TRBV9 to TRBJ2-5; 7 bases fit TRBD1. The CDR3 loop spans 14 amino acids. The V gene end was trimmed by 2 bases and the J gene end by 0 bases; junction bases not matched to a gene: 1. The germline gives CDR1 SGDLS, CDR2 YYNGEE. The CDR3 bases are TGTGCCAGCAGCGTTACAGGGGACCAAGAGACCCAGTACTTC. Residues: CASSVTGDQETQYF. The full variable domain, completed using reference TRBV9 and TRBJ2-5, is DSGVTQTPKHLITATGQRVTLRCSPRSGDLSVYWYQQSLDQGLQFLIQYYNGEERAKGNILERFSAQQFPDLHSELNLSSLELGDSALYFCASSVTGDQETQYFGPGTRLLVL.

The chain links TRBV7-2 to TRBJ2-3; 11 nucleotides match TRBD2. The germline gives CDR1 SGHTA, CDR2 FQGNSA. This CDR3 has 14 amino acids. V shed 5 bases and J 8 bases; nucleotides not matched to a gene: 6. CDR3 in DNA: TGTGCCAGCAGCCCACTAGCGGGAGCACCTACGCAGTATTTT. It specifies CASSPLAGAPTQYF.

This clone was seen once. The chain is built from TRBV6-2 or TRBV6-3 and TRBJ1-2; perhaps TRBD1 as D (5 bases). This CDR3 region has 15 residues. The germline gives CDR1 MNHEY, CDR2 SVGEGT. Trimming stripped 0 bases from V and 4 bases from J, with 12 bases between. Here the CDR3 reads CASSYSWDGGYGYTF. In nucleotides, the CDR3 is TGTGCCAGCAGTTACTCTTGGGACGGGGGCTATGGCTACACCTTC.

The chain combines TRBV5-1 with TRBJ1-4; 10 bases fit TRBD1. The junction had 14 bases not matched to a gene; V was cut back by 4 bases and J by 8 bases. The CDR3 runs 17 residues. The germline V gene has CDR1 SGHRS and CDR2 YFSETQ. DNA for the CDR3: TGCGCCAGCAGCCCCCTGACAGGGGGCGCGAGTTTGGAAAAACTGTTTTTT. Amino acids: CASSPLTGGASLEKLFF.

V gene TRBV3-1 (or the pseudogene TRBV3-2) combines with J gene TRBJ2-2; 9 bases agree with TRBD1. CDR1 and CDR2 (germline): LGHDT, YNNKEL (reference sequence). V shed 0 bases, J shed 6 bases, and the junction held 11 bases outside the gene matches. The CDR3 loop spans 18 amino acids. CDR3 residues: CASSQEDRGGKVPGELFF. In DNA form, the CDR3 reads TGTGCCAGCAGCCAAGAGGACAGGGGAGGGAAAGTTCCCGGGGAGCTGTTTTTT.

V usage is TRBV7-9 and J usage is TRBJ2-2, with 7 positions matching TRBD1. The germline CDR1 and CDR2 sequences are SEHNR and FQNEAQ (reference sequence). V shed 7 bases, J shed 1 base, and the junction held 3 bases outside the gene matches. The CDR3 sequence is 14 residues long. CDR3 sequence: CASTRQGNTGELFF. The CDR3 coding sequence is TGTGCCAGCACGCGACAGGGGAACACCGGGGAGCTGTTTTTT.

This clone has a handful of counts. The chain couples TRBV28 to TRBJ2-7; no reliable D call. The CDR3 is made up of 11 amino acids. Germline-derived CDR1 and CDR2 are MDHEN and SYDVKM. Trimming shortened V by 2 bases and J by 5 bases, and 4 bases separated the two germline ends. CDR3 in amino acids: CASSLEHEQYF. Written as DNA, the CDR3 is TGTGCCAGCAGTTTAGAGCACGAGCAGTACTTC.

The J gene is TRBJ2-5, the V gene TRBV4-3; tentative D call: TRBD1 (6 bases). Looked up from germline, CDR1 is LGHNA and CDR2 is YSLEER. V was shortened by 0 bases and J by 2 bases, with 13 bases between the two germline ends. The CDR3 has 16 residues. CDR3 nucleotide sequence: TGCGCCAGCAGCCAAGATTTGGGGGCCGCGCAAGAGACCCAGTACTTC. Translation gives CASSQDLGAAQETQYF.

This clone was picked up one time. The rearrangement joins TRBV5-5 to TRBJ1-4; TRBD1 might be the D (5 bases). The germline V gene has CDR1 SGHKS and CDR2 YYEKEE (reference sequence). V gave up 4 bases and J gave up 0 bases, with 13 bases separating them. The CDR3 length is 16 residues. DNA for the CDR3: TGTGCCAGCAGCCGCGCATGGGGCACAACTAATGAAAAACTGTTTTTT. Amino acid sequence: CASSRAWGTTNEKLFF.

The chain employs TRBV9 and TRBJ2-1; 8 positions agree with TRBD2. CDR1 is SGDLS and CDR2 is YYNGEE in the germline V gene. V shed 3 bases, J shed 0 bases, and the junction held 5 bases outside the gene matches. The length of the CDR3 is 16 residues. The CDR3 DNA reads as TGTGCCAGCAGCGGCGGCGGGGGGACCTCCTACAATGAGCAGTTCTTC. This codes for CASSGGGGTSYNEQFF.

The gene calls are TRBV19 and TRBJ2-6; TRBD1 matches at 9 bases. The CDR3 length is 17 residues. V lost 6 bases, J lost 0 bases, and 6 bases stayed unmatched. Per germline, CDR1 LNHDA and CDR2 SQIVND (reference sequence). For the CDR3, the DNA is TGTGCCAGTAGCACGGGACAGGGCCTCTCTGGGGCCAACGTCCTGACTTTC. Translating gives CASSTGQGLSGANVLTF.

CDR3 coding DNA: TGTGCCATCAGTGGTGGTAGCGGGGGATATCAAGAGACCCAGTACTTC. Its translation is CAISGGSGGYQETQYF. The chain is built from TRBV10-3 and TRBJ2-5, with 9 bases matching TRBD2. The CDR3 spans 16 residues. Germline CDR1 ENHRY, CDR2 SYGVKD. J lost 2 bases, V lost 4 bases, and 8 bases had no gene match.

V is TRBV3-1 (or the pseudogene TRBV3-2) and J is TRBJ2-5; TRBD2 matches at 15 bases. CDR3 size: 16 residues. The junction had 9 bases not matched to a gene; V was cut back by 4 bases and J by 9 bases. Germline V lookup: CDR1 LGHDT, CDR2 YNNKEL (reference sequence). The DNA of the CDR3 is TGTGCCAGCAGCCCCAGGACTAGCGGGGGGGCATTGGCCCAGTACTTC. As protein: CASSPRTSGGALAQYF.

The CDR3 protein is CASSYPNADRNYGYTF. In DNA form, the CDR3 reads TGTGCCAGCAGTTACCCCAACGCAGACAGGAACTATGGCTACACCTTC. V gene TRBV6-6 combines with J gene TRBJ1-2; D might be TRBD1 (6 bases). Trimming took 2 bases from V and 2 from J, leaving 15 bases between them. The CDR3 is 16 amino acids. Germline CDR1 and CDR2: MNHNY and SVGAGI (reference sequence).

The V and J genes are TRBV28 and TRBJ2-7, with TRBD1 as a possible D gene (5 bases). The V gene lost 3 bases and the J gene lost 2 bases, with 11 bases spanning the gap. The CDR3 has 14 amino acids. Germline assignment: CDR1 MDHEN and CDR2 SYDVKM. This CDR3 reads CASSLAQGPYEQYF. In DNA, the CDR3 is TGTGCCAGCAGTTTGGCGCAGGGCCCCTACGAGCAGTACTTC.

The DNA for the CDR3 is TGTGCCAGCAGCCGAGACAGGGGAGAATATGGCTACACCTTC. This encodes CASSRDRGEYGYTF. The chain uses TRBV11-2 and TRBJ1-2, with 8 bases aligning to TRBD1. The CDR3 spans 14 residues. Germline values: CDR1 SGHAT, CDR2 FQNNGV. The ends lost 5 bases at V and 5 bases at J; junction bases unmatched: 7.